Listed below are T cell receptor beta chains from one sample, sequenced in a study of blood T cell repertoires in COVID-19. Data came from immunoSEQ multiplex PCR; TCRdb stores just in-frame clones and leaves some out. The sample holds 360,000 or so clones; 83% are singletons and the top ten take roughly 5.1%. The sample consisted of PBMCs or T cells enriched from blood (not recorded which). Source of these receptors: a woman between 45 and 60 years old who had recovered from COVID-19. The CDR3 runs from the conserved cysteine through the conserved F or W. A D gene is named only where the DNA matches it firmly. Only some rows state a clone size, as once, few, many or a class for expanded clones.

j_call: TRBJ2-7
d_call: .
v_call: TRBV27
clone_size: few
cdr3_nt: TGTGCCAGCAGTCGGGGGTACGCGAGCTCCTACGAGCAGTACTTC
cdr3_aa: CASSRGYASSYEQYF

j_call: TRBJ1-1
d_call: TRBD1
v_call: TRBV18
clone_size: .
cdr3_nt: TGTGCCAGCTCACCCCTCAGGGGGCGCGGGATGAACACTGAAGCTTTCTTT
cdr3_aa: CASSPLRGRGMNTEAFF

j_call: TRBJ1-5
d_call: TRBD1
v_call: TRBV5-1
clone_size: .
cdr3_nt: TGCGCCAGCAGCCCGTCCGGGACAGCAAATCAGCCCCAGCATTTT
cdr3_aa: CASSPSGTANQPQHF

j_call: TRBJ2-2
d_call: .
v_call: TRBV5-1
clone_size: once
cdr3_nt: TGCGCCAGCAGCTTGGCGTCCGACACCGGGGAGCTGTTTTTT
cdr3_aa: CASSLASDTGELFF

j_call: TRBJ2-4
d_call: .
v_call: TRBV23-1
clone_size: .
cdr3_nt: TGCGCCAGCAGAGAGGGGACACACGACGAAAACATTCAGTACTTC
cdr3_aa: CASREGTHDENIQYF

j_call: TRBJ1-1
d_call: TRBD1
v_call: TRBV2
clone_size: .
cdr3_nt: TGTGCCAGCAGTGACAGGGGGCGTTACACTGAAGCTTTCTTT
cdr3_aa: CASSDRGRYTEAFF

j_call: TRBJ2-2
d_call: .
v_call: TRBV14
clone_size: .
cdr3_nt: TGTGCCAGCAGCCCCTGGGCGGGGGCTAACACCGGGGAGCTGTTTTTT
cdr3_aa: CASSPWAGANTGELFF

j_call: TRBJ1-2
d_call: TRBD1
v_call: TRBV10-3
clone_size: .
cdr3_nt: TGTGCCATCAGTGAGCGGGACAGGGGAGCTAACTATGGCTACACCTTC
cdr3_aa: CAISERDRGANYGYTF

j_call: TRBJ1-2
d_call: .
v_call: TRBV6-5
clone_size: .
cdr3_nt: TGTGCCAGCAGTTTCACCGACAGCCACTATGGCTACACCTTC
cdr3_aa: CASSFTDSHYGYTF

j_call: TRBJ1-6
d_call: .
v_call: TRBV6-5
clone_size: .
cdr3_nt: TGTGCCAGCAGCGGCGGTATTTCTAATTCACCCCTCCACTTT
cdr3_aa: CASSGGISNSPLHF

j_call: TRBJ2-3
d_call: TRBD2
v_call: TRBV7-2
clone_size: .
cdr3_nt: TGTGCCAGCAGCTTAGTGAGGGGCGGGGGGACAGATACGCAGTATTTT
cdr3_aa: CASSLVRGGGTDTQYF

j_call: TRBJ1-5
d_call: .
v_call: TRBV3-1/TRBV3-2
clone_size: .
cdr3_nt: TGTGCCAGCAGCCAAGCACAGGGCTCCAATCAGCCCCAGCATTTT
cdr3_aa: CASSQAQGSNQPQHF

j_call: TRBJ2-7
d_call: .
v_call: TRBV5-1
clone_size: .
cdr3_nt: TGCGCCAGCAGCTTTAGCCAATCATACGAGCAGTACTTC
cdr3_aa: CASSFSQSYEQYF

j_call: TRBJ2-3
d_call: TRBD2
v_call: TRBV7-2
clone_size: .
cdr3_nt: TGTGCCAGCGCCTCAGGGAGCGGGAGAATAGGTGGCGGCACAGATACGCAGTATTTT
cdr3_aa: CASASGSGRIGGGTDTQYF

j_call: TRBJ2-3
d_call: .
v_call: TRBV7-3
clone_size: .
cdr3_nt: TGTGCCAGCAGCTTAGGACTAAGGACAGATACGCAGTATTTT
cdr3_aa: CASSLGLRTDTQYF

j_call: TRBJ1-1
d_call: TRBD1
v_call: TRBV3-1/TRBV3-2
clone_size: once
cdr3_nt: TGTGCCAGCAGCCGACAGGGTCTGGGGTTGAACACTGAAGCTTTCTTT
cdr3_aa: CASSRQGLGLNTEAFF